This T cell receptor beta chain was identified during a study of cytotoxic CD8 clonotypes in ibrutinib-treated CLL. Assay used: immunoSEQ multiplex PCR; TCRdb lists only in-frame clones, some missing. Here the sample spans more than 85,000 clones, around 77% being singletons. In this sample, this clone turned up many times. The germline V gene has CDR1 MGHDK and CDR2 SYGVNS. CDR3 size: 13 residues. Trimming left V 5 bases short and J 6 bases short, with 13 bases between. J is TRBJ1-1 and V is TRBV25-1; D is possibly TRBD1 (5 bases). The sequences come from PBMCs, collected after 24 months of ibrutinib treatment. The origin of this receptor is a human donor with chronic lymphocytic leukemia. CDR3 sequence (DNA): TGTGCCAGCAGTCCCACTCAGACAGCTGAAGCTTTCTTT. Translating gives CASSPTQTAEAFF.